This T cell receptor beta chain was captured by sequencing in a study of T cell responses to AZD1222 COVID-19 vaccine. Here immunoSEQ multiplex PCR was the method, and the copy in TCRdb shows in-frame clones only, minus some. Of tens of thousands of clones in the sample, 80% to 90% are singletons; the top ten hold under 3%. Germline loops: CDR1 LGHNA, CDR2 YSLEER. The V end lost 0 bases, the J end lost 5 bases, and 16 bases lay between the germline ends. The CDR3 is 17 amino acids. This chain uses TRBV4-3 with TRBJ1-4; D is unclear. This specimen consisted of peripheral blood, obtained on day 0 of AZD1222 vaccination. The TCR sequence derives from an adult in good health. The CDR3 region is CASSQDPARAPNEKLFF. DNA of the CDR3: TGCGCCAGCAGCCAAGATCCCGCAAGGGCACCAAATGAAAAACTGTTTTTT.